These 30 T cell receptor beta chains share one sample of origin, sequenced in a study of blood T cell repertoires in COVID-19. Generated by immunoSEQ multiplex PCR, the TCRdb table keeps only in-frame clones and is missing some. The sample has under 200,000 clones; 70% to 90% are singletons. Sequencing was carried out using peripheral blood. These receptors came from a man aged 35 to 55 with active or convalescent COVID-19.

This rearrangement joins TRBV11-2 to TRBJ2-3, with 10 bases matching TRBD2. The V segment lost 1 base and the J segment 5 bases; nucleotides outside the gene matches: 12. CDR1 is SGHAT, CDR2 FQNNGV, per germline. This CDR3 region has 18 residues. The CDR3 sequence: CASSLGALLAGRGDTQYF. The CDR3 nucleotides are TGTGCCAGCAGCTTAGGGGCCCTACTAGCGGGGCGGGGAGATACGCAGTATTTT.

The J gene is TRBJ1-1, the V gene TRBV2; possibly TRBD1 for D (5 bases). The CDR3 has 13 residues. Trimming took 0 bases from V and 7 from J, leaving 9 bases between them. Germline V gene data show CDR1 as SNHLY and CDR2 as FYNNEI. As DNA, the CDR3 is TGTGCCAGCAGTGAAGCGCCTCAGGGTGAAGCTTTCTTT. The encoded protein is CASSEAPQGEAFF.

The chain has TRBV3-1 (or the pseudogene TRBV3-2) and TRBJ1-3; 11 bases fit TRBD1. Unmatched junction bases numbered 8, after V lost 4 bases and J lost 3 bases. Germline V gene lookup returns CDR1 LGHDT and CDR2 YNNKEL (reference sequence). The CDR3 loop spans 17 amino acids. CDR3 residues: CASSPTDRGQRGNTIYF. For the CDR3, the DNA is TGTGCCAGCAGCCCCACGGACAGGGGGCAACGTGGAAACACCATATATTTT.

This sequence joins TRBV20-1 and TRBJ2-3; D is ambiguous. Germline V gives CDR1 DFQATT, CDR2 SNEGSKA (reference sequence). The CDR3 contains 11 residues. Trimming took 5 bases from V and 2 from J, leaving 5 bases between them. For the CDR3, the DNA is TGCAGTGCTTTCTACACAGATACGCAGTATTTT. Translated: CSAFYTDTQYF.

The genes are TRBV3-1 (or the pseudogene TRBV3-2) and TRBJ1-3; a weak D match, TRBD1 (5 bases). Per germline, CDR1 LGHDT and CDR2 YNNKEL (reference sequence). This CDR3 comprises 16 residues. V was shortened by 1 base and J by 0 bases, with 10 bases between the two germline ends. The CDR3 sequence: CASSQVTVSSGNTIYF. The CDR3 bases are TGTGCCAGCAGCCAAGTGACAGTAAGCTCTGGAAACACCATATATTTT.

The chain's CDR3 is CASSFQGTPYEKLFF. The CDR3, as DNA: TGTGCCAGCAGCTTCCAGGGAACCCCCTATGAAAAACTGTTTTTT. This chain connects TRBV7-3 to TRBJ1-4; D possibly corresponds to TRBD1 (5 bases). The CDR3 sequence is 15 residues long. CDR1 is SGHTA, CDR2 FQGTGA, per germline. V was pared by 3 bases and J by 6 bases, with 14 bases between. The full variable domain, its missing parts supplied by reference TRBV7-3 and TRBJ1-4, is GAGVSQTPSNKVTEKGKYVELRCDPISGHTALYWYRQSLGQGPEFLIYFQGTGAADDSGLPNDRFFAVRPEGSVSTLKIQRTERGDSAVYLCASSFQGTPYEKLFFGSGTQLSVL.

This chain links TRBV2 with TRBJ2-7; 10 bases align to TRBD1. Germline CDR1 SNHLY, CDR2 FYNNEI. Unmatched junction bases numbered 3, after V lost 4 bases and J lost 6 bases. This CDR3 contains 13 residues. The CDR3 spells CASSGQGAGEQYF. CDR3 DNA: TGTGCCAGCAGTGGACAGGGGGCGGGCGAGCAGTACTTC.

The rearrangement joins TRBV18 to TRBJ1-2, with TRBD1 identical over 7 bases. The CDR3 is made up of 13 amino acids. The germline CDR1 and CDR2 sequences are KGHSH and LQKENI. Losses at the gene ends were 6 bases for V and 6 bases for J; bases not matched to a gene: 7. CDR3 region: CASSRDRQNGYTF. The CDR3 coding sequence is TGTGCCAGCTCGCGGGACAGACAGAATGGCTACACCTTC.

The V call is TRBV9, the J call TRBJ1-3, with D tentatively TRBD1 (5 bases). Deletions cut 0 bases from V and 3 bases from J, with 13 bases between. The CDR3 loop spans 16 amino acids. CDR1 and CDR2 (germline): SGDLS, YYNGEE. CDR3 sequence reads: CASSVVQGLGGNTIYF. The CDR3 DNA is TGTGCCAGCAGCGTAGTTCAGGGTCTGGGTGGAAACACCATATATTTT. Variable domain in full (rest from reference TRBV9 and TRBJ1-3): DSGVTQTPKHLITATGQRVTLRCSPRSGDLSVYWYQQSLDQGLQFLIQYYNGEERAKGNILERFSAQQFPDLHSELNLSSLELGDSALYFCASSVVQGLGGNTIYFGEGSWLTVV.

A few counts support this clone. This chain connects TRBV4-2 to TRBJ2-7; TRBD1 matches at 9 bases. Trimming took 4 bases from V and 0 from J; bases not matched to a gene: 4. CDR3 length equals 15 residues. The germline CDR1 and CDR2 sequences are LGHNA and YNFKEQ. This chain's CDR3 is CASSPGTGPSYEQYF. The CDR3 region has the DNA TGTGCCAGCAGCCCAGGGACAGGGCCCTCCTACGAGCAGTACTTC.

The rearrangement uses TRBV6-2 or TRBV6-3 and TRBJ2-4, with TRBD1 matching over 8 bases. Germline assignment: CDR1 MNHEY and CDR2 SVGEGT. CDR3 length equals 19 residues. The J segment lost 0 bases and the V segment lost 4 bases, leaving 14 bases of the junction unmatched. CDR3 in amino acids: CASSSSGTGGLLAKNIQYF. The CDR3 DNA is TGTGCCAGCAGTTCCTCCGGGACAGGCGGATTACTAGCCAAAAACATTCAGTACTTC.

The gene calls are TRBV27 and TRBJ2-1; 9 positions match TRBD1. The CDR3 is made up of 17 amino acids. Looked up from germline, CDR1 is MNHEY and CDR2 is SMNVEV (reference sequence). The ends lost 6 bases at V and 12 bases at J; junction bases unmatched: 21. The CDR3 loop is CASRPGQGVELGASQFF. The CDR3 DNA is TGTGCCAGCAGGCCGGGACAGGGTGTGGAACTAGGGGCCTCGCAGTTCTTC.

The CDR3 here is CASREWGQGYEQYF. Here the CDR3 DNA reads TGTGCCAGCAGGGAGTGGGGACAGGGCTACGAGCAGTACTTC. The chain combines TRBV25-1 with TRBJ2-7; 9 bases agree with TRBD1. The ends lost 6 bases at V and 3 bases at J; junction bases unmatched: 6. The germline V gene has CDR1 MGHDK and CDR2 SYGVNS. This CDR3 is built from 14 residues.

V gene TRBV19 combines with J gene TRBJ2-1; 7 nucleotides line up with TRBD2. CDR1 LNHDA and CDR2 SQIVND come from the germline V gene (reference sequence). The CDR3 runs to 14 residues. With V trimmed by 3 bases and J by 6 bases, 5 bases remained unmatched. Here the CDR3 reads CASSMILAANEQFF. The CDR3 DNA reads as TGTGCCAGTAGTATGATCCTAGCGGCCAATGAGCAGTTCTTC.

The chain recombines TRBV4-1 with TRBJ1-2; D call uncertain. The CDR3 sequence is 13 residues long. Trimming cost V 5 bases and J 0 bases, with 7 bases left between them. CDR1 is MGHRA and CDR2 is YSYEKL in the germline V gene. CDR3: CASSAQPNYGYTF. The CDR3 DNA sequence: TGCGCCAGCAGCGCACAGCCTAACTATGGCTACACCTTC.

This chain links TRBV5-4 with TRBJ2-3, with D uncertain. Per germline, CDR1 SGHNT and CDR2 YYREEE (reference sequence). The CDR3 is 15 residues long. V was cut by 2 bases and J by 0 bases, with 10 bases left in between. The CDR3 DNA is TGTGCCAGCAGCTTAGGTGGGCCTAGCACAGATACGCAGTATTTT. It encodes CASSLGGPSTDTQYF.

This rearrangement joins TRBV7-2 to TRBJ2-7, with D possibly matching TRBD1 (5 bases). Trimming cost V 1 base and J 7 bases, with 14 bases left between them. Germline loops: CDR1 SGHTA, CDR2 FQGNSA. The CDR3 has 14 residues. CDR3 sequence reads: CASSLGPGMGEQYF. The DNA for the CDR3 is TGTGCCAGCAGCTTAGGGCCAGGGATGGGAGAGCAGTACTTC.

This chain connects TRBV7-8 to TRBJ2-5, with 7 bases lining up with TRBD2. Germline CDR1 reads SGHVS; CDR2 reads FQNEAQ. Trimming removed 3 bases from V and 5 bases from J; junction bases left unmatched: 3. This CDR3 is built from 13 residues. CDR3 residues: CASSFLADETQYF. The CDR3 nucleotides are TGTGCCAGCAGCTTTCTAGCGGACGAGACCCAGTACTTC.

There are a few counts of this clone. The V call is TRBV5-4, the J call TRBJ2-1, with D perhaps TRBD2 (5 bases). The germline CDR1 and CDR2 sequences are SGHNT and YYREEE (reference sequence). The CDR3 loop spans 13 amino acids. V was pared by 4 bases and J by 5 bases, with 10 bases between. CDR3 loop: CASSRTGDNEQFF. The DNA for the CDR3 is TGTGCCAGCAGCCGGACTGGAGACAATGAGCAGTTCTTC.

The chain recombines TRBV7-9 with TRBJ1-4, with D uncertain. The CDR3 has 15 residues. The germline gives CDR1 SEHNR, CDR2 FQNEAQ (reference sequence). The V end was cut by 6 bases, the J end by 8 bases, with 19 bases between. CDR3 protein: CASRADVGLREKLFF. The DNA of the CDR3 is TGTGCCAGCAGAGCGGACGTCGGTTTACGGGAAAAACTGTTTTTT. Together with reference TRBV7-9 and TRBJ1-4, the CDR3 gives the full variable domain: DTGVSQNPRHKITKRGQNVTFRCDPISEHNRLYWYRQTLGQGPEFLTYFQNEAQLEKSRLLSDRFSAERPKGSFSTLEIQRTEQGDSAMYLCASRADVGLREKLFFGSGTQLSVL.

The chain carries TRBV27 and TRBJ1-1, with unresolved D. From germline, CDR1 is MNHEY and CDR2 SMNVEV (reference sequence). The CDR3 runs to 15 residues. Trimming left V 6 bases short and J 1 base short, with 15 bases between. The CDR3 sequence is CASSHSISGNTEAFF. The CDR3 bases are TGTGCCAGCAGCCATTCTATCTCAGGGAACACTGAAGCTTTCTTT.

The chain employs TRBV6-6 and TRBJ2-5, with 12 bases matching TRBD2. The length of the CDR3 is 15 residues. The germline gives CDR1 MNHNY, CDR2 SVGAGI (reference sequence). Trimming removed 7 bases from V and 5 bases from J; junction bases left unmatched: 8. CDR3 region: CASTELAGGRETQYF. CDR3 nucleotide sequence: TGTGCCAGCACTGAGCTAGCGGGGGGGAGGGAGACCCAGTACTTC.

The J gene is TRBJ2-1, the V gene TRBV5-1, with a weak D call TRBD2 (6 bases). Per the germline V gene, CDR1 is SGHRS and CDR2 is YFSETQ. The CDR3 totals 17 residues. V dropped 4 bases and J dropped 2 bases, with 19 bases sitting between them. For the CDR3, the DNA is TGCGCCAGCAGCCCAGGTGTTCGGGGGAGGCCCTACAATGAGCAGTTCTTC. Encoded protein: CASSPGVRGRPYNEQFF.

As DNA, the CDR3 is TGCGCCAGCAGCCCTGGGGCAGGGACAGGGACTGAAGCTTTCTTT. Its protein product is CASSPGAGTGTEAFF. The chain is built from TRBV4-1 and TRBJ1-1; 9 bases align to TRBD1. Trimming removed 4 bases from V and 5 bases from J; junction bases left unmatched: 8. The CDR3 runs 15 residues. Germline-derived CDR1 and CDR2 are MGHRA and YSYEKL.

This clone was counted a few times. The chain employs TRBV28 and TRBJ1-2; 8 nucleotides line up with TRBD1. J gave up 4 bases and V 1 base, and 5 bases lay outside the gene matches. CDR3 size: 15 residues. Germline loops: CDR1 MDHEN, CDR2 SYDVKM. CDR3 nucleotide sequence: TGTGCCAGCAGTTTATTGGGGACAGGCTCCTATGGCTACACCTTC. It specifies CASSLLGTGSYGYTF.

Note on this clone: The junction and the germline gene differ at one end; a read error may be behind it. The DNA for the CDR3 is TGTGCTAGCAGCCCGGACAGGGTGGCTGAGCAGTTCTTC. This gives the protein CASSPDRVAEQFF. The chain employs TRBV7-7 and TRBJ2-1; 8 bases align to TRBD1. The CDR3 loop spans 13 amino acids. Germline lookup yields CDR1 SSHAT and CDR2 FNYEAQ (reference sequence). Together with reference TRBV7-7 and TRBJ2-1, the CDR3 gives the full variable domain: GAGVSQSPRYKVTKRGQDVTLRCDPISSHATLYWYQQALGQGPEFLTYFNYEAQPDKSGLPSDRFSAERPEGSISTLTIQRTEQRDSAMYRCASSPDRVAEQFFGPGTRLTVL.

The CDR3 loop reads CASSLSRQTIYGYTF. CDR3 coding DNA: TGTGCCAGCAGCTTAAGCCGACAGACAATTTATGGCTACACCTTC. The rearrangement uses TRBV7-2 and TRBJ1-2; D might be TRBD1 (5 bases). The CDR3 contains 15 residues. Trimming removed 2 bases at V and 5 bases at J, with 15 bases between. The germline gives CDR1 SGHTA, CDR2 FQGNSA.

The chain carries TRBV4-2 and TRBJ2-5; 8 bases are shared with TRBD2. The CDR3 is 19 residues long. Germline-derived CDR1 and CDR2 are LGHNA and YNFKEQ. Unmatched junction bases numbered 15, after V lost 0 bases and J lost 3 bases. As DNA, the CDR3 is TGTGCCAGCAGCCAAGATAAGGGTTGGGCGGGGGGACGCAAAGAGACCCAGTACTTC. Amino acid sequence: CASSQDKGWAGGRKETQYF.

The chain is built from TRBV6-5 and TRBJ1-2; D not certain. The CDR3 covers 14 residues. Trimming shortened V by 5 bases and J by 0 bases, and 10 bases separated the two germline ends. CDR1 is MNHEY and CDR2 is SVGAGI in the germline V gene. The CDR3 protein is CASSPVQANYGYTF. CDR3 bases: TGTGCCAGCAGTCCGGTGCAAGCTAACTATGGCTACACCTTC.

The gene calls are TRBV7-9 and TRBJ1-2; TRBD1 might be the D (5 bases). V was pared by 1 base and J by 8 bases, with 17 bases between. This CDR3 spans 15 amino acids. The germline V gene has CDR1 SEHNR and CDR2 FQNEAQ (reference sequence). CDR3 amino acids: CASSLDAVRGEGYTF. The CDR3 DNA sequence: TGTGCCAGCAGCTTAGATGCCGTTCGGGGGGAAGGCTACACCTTC.